The entry below describes one T cell receptor (beta chain). The antigen remains undetermined. The PCR contained 60 Vbeta and 13 Jbeta primers. Using immunoSEQ multiplex PCR, the repertoire was profiled, and TCRdb retains in-frame clones only, with some absent. The sample carries under 200,000 clones, roughly 80% recorded once. V lost 3 bases, J lost 5 bases, and 6 bases stayed unmatched. The CDR3 has 15 residues. Germline V lookup: CDR1 LNHDA, CDR2 SQIVND (reference sequence). This specimen comes from a study of cytomegalovirus exposure and HLA in healthy donors. All the people who gave samples were healthy bone marrow donors. Study findings and constraints: An Asian-associated ancestry cluster reportedly showed fewer N-insertions than the approximately 620-donor mean in a later analysis. The authors confirmed in vitro that a few CMV-associated chains were specific for CMV antigens.

The chain is built from TRBV19 and TRBJ2-5; 10 bases are shared with TRBD1. The origin of this receptor is a boy younger than 10 in good health and CMV-seronegative. The sequencing sample was made of PBMCs. The CDR3, as DNA: TGTGCCAGTAGTATGAGTGACAGGGGGCTCGAGACCCAGTACTTC. Its translation is CASSMSDRGLETQYF.